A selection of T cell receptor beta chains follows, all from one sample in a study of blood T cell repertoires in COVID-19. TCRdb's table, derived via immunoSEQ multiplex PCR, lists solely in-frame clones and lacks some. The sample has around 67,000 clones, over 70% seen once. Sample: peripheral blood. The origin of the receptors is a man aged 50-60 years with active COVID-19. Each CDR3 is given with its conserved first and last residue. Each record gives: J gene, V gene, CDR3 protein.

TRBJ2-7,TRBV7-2,CASSLGTHSYEQYF
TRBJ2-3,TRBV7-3,CASSIGTSGSSDTQYF
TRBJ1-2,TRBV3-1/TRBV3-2,CASSPYGDSYGYTF
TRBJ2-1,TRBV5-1,CASSPSAGSYNEQFF
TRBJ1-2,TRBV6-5,CASSLDTDYGYTF
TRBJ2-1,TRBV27,CASSLSRNNEQFF
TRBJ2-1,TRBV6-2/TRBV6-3,CASSAHGTPKGNEQFF
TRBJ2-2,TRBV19,CASSIDKRTNTGELFF
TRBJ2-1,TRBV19,CASSIIAGSSSYNEQFF
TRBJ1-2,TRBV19,CASSIEGTGYTF
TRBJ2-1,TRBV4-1,CASSQDWRLAGVNEQFF
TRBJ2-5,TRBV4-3,CASSQIQGETQYF
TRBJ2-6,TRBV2,CARAGTGFSGANVLTF
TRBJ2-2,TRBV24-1,CATSDQGTLDPGELFF
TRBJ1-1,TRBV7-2,CATARDTANTEAFF
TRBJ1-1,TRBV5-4,CASSYTGGEAFF
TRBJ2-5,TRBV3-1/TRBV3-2,CASSATGSGETQYF
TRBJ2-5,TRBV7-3,CASSPSAGGETQYF
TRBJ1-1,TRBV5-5,CASSLFLGQKNTEAFF
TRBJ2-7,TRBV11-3,CASSLYRGTAYEQYF
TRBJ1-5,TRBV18,CASSRGNSNQPQHF
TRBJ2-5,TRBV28,CASSSAQGETQYF
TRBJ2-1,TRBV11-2,CASRGASGTLNEQFF
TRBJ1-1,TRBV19,CASNPRRQVTNTEAFF
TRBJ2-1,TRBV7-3,CASSPRPYNEQFF
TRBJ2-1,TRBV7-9,CASSVLSGRANEQFF
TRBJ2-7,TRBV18,CASSTLAGSEQYF
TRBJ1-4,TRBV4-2,CASSLGTGVEKLFF
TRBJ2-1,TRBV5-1,CASSSSGQGYNEQFF
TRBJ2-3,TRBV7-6,CASSRPIQGYLADTQYF
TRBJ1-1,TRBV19,CASLTGGAKNTEAFF
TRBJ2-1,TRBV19,CASSIGYNEQFF
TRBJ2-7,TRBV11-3,CASSSLYRGREQYF
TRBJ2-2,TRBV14,CASSWTVSAGELFF
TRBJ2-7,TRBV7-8,CASSSTTGGSSYEQYF
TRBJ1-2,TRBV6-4,CASSPTRTDRFNPLTLF
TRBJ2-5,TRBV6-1,CASSEAHRTGFQETQYF
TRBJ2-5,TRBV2,CASNAGPTQYF
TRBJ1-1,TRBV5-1,CASSLAGNVMNTEAFF
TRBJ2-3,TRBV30,CAWTYTTGPTDTQYF
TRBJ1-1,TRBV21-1,CASRKPTGVSTEAFF
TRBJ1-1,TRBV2,CASSEGHRVNAEAFF
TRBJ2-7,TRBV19,CASSGLADSYEQYF
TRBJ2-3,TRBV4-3,CASSRDPSSGRTDTQYF
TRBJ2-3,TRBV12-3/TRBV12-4,CASSLKTAQYF